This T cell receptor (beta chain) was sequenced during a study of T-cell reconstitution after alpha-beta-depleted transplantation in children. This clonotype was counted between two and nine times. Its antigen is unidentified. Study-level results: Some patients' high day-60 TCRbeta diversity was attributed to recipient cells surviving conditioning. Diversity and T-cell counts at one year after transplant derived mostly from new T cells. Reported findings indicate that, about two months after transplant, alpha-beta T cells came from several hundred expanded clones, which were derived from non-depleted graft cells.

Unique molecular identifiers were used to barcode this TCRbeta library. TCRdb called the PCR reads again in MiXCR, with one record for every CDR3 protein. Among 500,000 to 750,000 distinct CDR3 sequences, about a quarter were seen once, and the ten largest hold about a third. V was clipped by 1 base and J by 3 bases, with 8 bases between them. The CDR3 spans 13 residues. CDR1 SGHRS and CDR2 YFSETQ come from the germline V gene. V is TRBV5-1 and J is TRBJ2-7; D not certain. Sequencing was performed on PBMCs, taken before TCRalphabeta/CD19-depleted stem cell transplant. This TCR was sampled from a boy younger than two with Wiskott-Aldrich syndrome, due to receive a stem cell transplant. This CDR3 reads CASSLKQNYEQYF. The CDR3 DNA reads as TGCGCCAGCAGCTTGAAACAGAACTACGAGCAGTACTTC.